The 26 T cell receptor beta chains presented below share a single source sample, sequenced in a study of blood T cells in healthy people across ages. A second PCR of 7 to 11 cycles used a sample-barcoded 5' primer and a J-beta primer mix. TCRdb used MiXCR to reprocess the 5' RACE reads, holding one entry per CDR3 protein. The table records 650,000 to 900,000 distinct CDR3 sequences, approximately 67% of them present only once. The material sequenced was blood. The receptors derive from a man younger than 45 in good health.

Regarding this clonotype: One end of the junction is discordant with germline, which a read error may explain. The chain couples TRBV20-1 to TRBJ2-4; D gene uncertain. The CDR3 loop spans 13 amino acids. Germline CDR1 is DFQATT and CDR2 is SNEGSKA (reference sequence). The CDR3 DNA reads TGCAGTGTCCAGTGGTATGACAAAAACGTTCAGTACTTC. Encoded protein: CSVQWYDKNVQYF.

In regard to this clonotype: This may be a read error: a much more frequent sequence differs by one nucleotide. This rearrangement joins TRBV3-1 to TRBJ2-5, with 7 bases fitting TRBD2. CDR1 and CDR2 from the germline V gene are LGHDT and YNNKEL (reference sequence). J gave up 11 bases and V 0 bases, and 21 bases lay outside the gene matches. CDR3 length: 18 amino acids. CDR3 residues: CASSQDVWDGGFRYEQYF. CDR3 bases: TGTGCCAGCAGCCAAGATGTTTGGGACGGGGGGTTTAGGTATGAGCAGTACTTC.

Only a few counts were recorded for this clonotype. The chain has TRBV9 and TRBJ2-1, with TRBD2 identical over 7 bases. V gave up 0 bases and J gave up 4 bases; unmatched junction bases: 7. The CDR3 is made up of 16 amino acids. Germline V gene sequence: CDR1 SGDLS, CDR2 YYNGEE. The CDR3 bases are TGTGCCAGCAGCGTAGGGGGGAGGGGTACATACAATGAGCAGTTCTTC. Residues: CASSVGGRGTYNEQFF. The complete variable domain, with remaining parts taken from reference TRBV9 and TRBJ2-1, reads DSGVTQTPKHLITATGQRVTLRCSPRSGDLSVYWYQQSLDQGLQFLIQYYNGEERAKGNILERFSAQQFPDLHSELNLSSLELGDSALYFCASSVGGRGTYNEQFFGPGTRLTVL.

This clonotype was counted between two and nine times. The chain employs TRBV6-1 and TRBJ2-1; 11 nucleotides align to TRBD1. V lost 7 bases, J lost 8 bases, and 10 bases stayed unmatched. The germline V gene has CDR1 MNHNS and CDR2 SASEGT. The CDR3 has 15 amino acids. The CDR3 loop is CASTIWTGGLDEQFF. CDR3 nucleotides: TGTGCCAGCACGATTTGGACAGGGGGCTTGGATGAGCAGTTCTTC.

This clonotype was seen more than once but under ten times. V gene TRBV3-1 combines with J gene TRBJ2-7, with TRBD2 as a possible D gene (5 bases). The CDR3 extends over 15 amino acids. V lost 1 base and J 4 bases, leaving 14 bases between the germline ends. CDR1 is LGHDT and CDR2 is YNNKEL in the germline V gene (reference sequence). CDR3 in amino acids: CASSQGVGSGYEQYF. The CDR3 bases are TGTGCCAGCAGCCAAGGGGTGGGAAGCGGATACGAGCAGTACTTC.

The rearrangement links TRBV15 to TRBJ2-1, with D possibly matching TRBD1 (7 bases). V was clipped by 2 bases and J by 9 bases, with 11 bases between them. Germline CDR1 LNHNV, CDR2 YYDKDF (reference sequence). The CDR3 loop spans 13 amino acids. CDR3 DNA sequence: TGTGCCACCAGCAGAAGACAGGGAGGTGAGCAGTTCTTC. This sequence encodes CATSRRQGGEQFF. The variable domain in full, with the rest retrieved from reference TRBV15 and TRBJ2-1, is DAMVIQNPRYQVTQFGKPVTLSCSQTLNHNVMYWYQQKSSQAPKLLFHYYDKDFNNEADTPDNFQSRRPNTSFCFLDIRSPGLGDTAMYLCATSRRQGGEQFFGPGTRLTVL.

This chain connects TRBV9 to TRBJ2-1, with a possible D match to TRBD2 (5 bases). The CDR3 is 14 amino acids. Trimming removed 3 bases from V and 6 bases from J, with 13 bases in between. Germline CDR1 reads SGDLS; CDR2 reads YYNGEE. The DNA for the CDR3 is TGTGCCAGCAGCGCGCCAACGGGGAGCAATGAGCAGTTCTTC. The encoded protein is CASSAPTGSNEQFF.

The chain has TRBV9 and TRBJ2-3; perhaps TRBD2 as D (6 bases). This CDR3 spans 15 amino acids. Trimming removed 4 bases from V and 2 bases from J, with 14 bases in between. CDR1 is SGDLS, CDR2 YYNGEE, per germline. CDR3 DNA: TGTGCCAGCAGCTCGCCACGGGGGAACACAGATACGCAGTATTTT. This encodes CASSSPRGNTDTQYF.

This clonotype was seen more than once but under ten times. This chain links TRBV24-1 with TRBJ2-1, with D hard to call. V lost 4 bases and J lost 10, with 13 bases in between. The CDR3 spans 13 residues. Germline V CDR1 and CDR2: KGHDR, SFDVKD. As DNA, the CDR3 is TGTGCCACCAGTGACACCCTCAGCGTCGAGCAGTTCTTC. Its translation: CATSDTLSVEQFF.

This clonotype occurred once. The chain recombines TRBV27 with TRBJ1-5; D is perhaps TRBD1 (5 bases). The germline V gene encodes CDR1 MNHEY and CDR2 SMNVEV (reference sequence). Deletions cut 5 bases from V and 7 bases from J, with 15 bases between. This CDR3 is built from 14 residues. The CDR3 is CASSLGGEQQPQHF. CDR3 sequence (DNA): TGTGCCAGCAGTCTGGGGGGGGAACAGCAGCCCCAGCATTTT.

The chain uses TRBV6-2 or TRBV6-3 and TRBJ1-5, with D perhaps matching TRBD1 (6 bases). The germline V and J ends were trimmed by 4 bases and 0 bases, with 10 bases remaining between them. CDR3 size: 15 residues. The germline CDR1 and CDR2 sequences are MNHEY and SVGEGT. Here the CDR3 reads CASSFQGFSNQPQHF. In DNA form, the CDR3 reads TGTGCCAGCAGTTTCCAGGGGTTTAGCAATCAGCCCCAGCATTTT.

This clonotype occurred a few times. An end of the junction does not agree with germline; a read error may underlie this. CDR3 amino acids: CSARDWGQQGTQYF. CDR3 DNA: TGCAGTGCTAGAGATTGGGGGCAACAAGGGACCCAGTACTTC. The J gene is TRBJ2-5, the V gene TRBV20-1, with D perhaps matching TRBD1 (6 bases). The CDR3 consists of 14 residues. The germline V gene has CDR1 DFQATT and CDR2 SNEGSKA (reference sequence).

The CDR3 nucleotides read TGTGCCAGCAGTGGGGGATACTACTACACCTTC. This gives the protein CASSGGYYYTF. The chain links TRBV2 to TRBJ1-2; D gene ambiguous. V lost 4 bases and J lost 10, with 10 bases in between. There are 11 residues in the CDR3. Germline V lookup: CDR1 SNHLY, CDR2 FYNNEI.

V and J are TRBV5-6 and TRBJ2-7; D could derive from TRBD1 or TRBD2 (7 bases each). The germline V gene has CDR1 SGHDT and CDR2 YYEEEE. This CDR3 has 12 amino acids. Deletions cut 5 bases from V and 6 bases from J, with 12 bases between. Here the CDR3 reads CASRTGRVEQYF. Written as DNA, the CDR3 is TGTGCCAGCAGGACAGGGAGGGTCGAGCAGTACTTC.

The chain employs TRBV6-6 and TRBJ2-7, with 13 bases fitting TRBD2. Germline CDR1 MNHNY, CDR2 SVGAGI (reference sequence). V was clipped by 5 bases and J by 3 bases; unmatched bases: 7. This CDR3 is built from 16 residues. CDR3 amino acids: CASSDEGTSGDYEQYF. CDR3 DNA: TGTGCCAGCAGTGACGAGGGGACTAGCGGGGACTACGAGCAGTACTTC.

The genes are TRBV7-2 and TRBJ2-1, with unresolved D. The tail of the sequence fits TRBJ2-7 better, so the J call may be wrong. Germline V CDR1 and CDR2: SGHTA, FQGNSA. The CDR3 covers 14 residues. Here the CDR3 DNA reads TGTGCCAGCAGCTTAACTGTCTCCTACAATGAGCAGTACTTC. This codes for CASSLTVSYNEQYF.

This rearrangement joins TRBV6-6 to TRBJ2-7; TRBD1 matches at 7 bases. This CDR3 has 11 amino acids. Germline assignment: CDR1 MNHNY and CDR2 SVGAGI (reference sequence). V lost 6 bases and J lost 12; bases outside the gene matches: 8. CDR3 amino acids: CASSLDRDLYF. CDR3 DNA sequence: TGTGCCAGCAGCCTCGACAGGGATCTGTACTTC.

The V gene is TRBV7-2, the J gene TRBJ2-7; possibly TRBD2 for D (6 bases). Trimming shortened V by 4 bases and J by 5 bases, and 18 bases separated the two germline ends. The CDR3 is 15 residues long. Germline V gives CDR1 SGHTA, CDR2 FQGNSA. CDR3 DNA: TGTGCCAGCAGCTATAGAGCGGGTTCAACCGACGAGCAGTACTTC. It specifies CASSYRAGSTDEQYF.

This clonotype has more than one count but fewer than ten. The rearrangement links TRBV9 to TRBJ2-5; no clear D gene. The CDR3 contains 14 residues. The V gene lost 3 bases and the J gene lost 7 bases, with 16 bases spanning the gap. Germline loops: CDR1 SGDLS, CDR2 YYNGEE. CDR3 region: CASSGDAGRRTQYF. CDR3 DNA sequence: TGTGCCAGCAGCGGAGACGCCGGAAGGCGGACCCAGTACTTC.

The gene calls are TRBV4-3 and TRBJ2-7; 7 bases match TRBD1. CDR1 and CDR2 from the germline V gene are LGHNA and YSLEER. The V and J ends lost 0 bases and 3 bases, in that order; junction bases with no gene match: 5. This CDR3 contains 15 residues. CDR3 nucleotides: TGCGCCAGCAGCCAAGAGATACAGGGGTTCTACGAGCAGTACTTC. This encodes CASSQEIQGFYEQYF.

In DNA, the CDR3 is TGCGCCAGCAGCCCCGAGTCAGCCTTTGCAACTAATGAAAAACTGTTTTTT. As protein: CASSPESAFATNEKLFF. The rearrangement links TRBV4-3 to TRBJ1-4; D is ambiguous. The CDR3 sequence is 17 residues long. The germline V and J ends were trimmed by 4 bases and 0 bases, with 15 bases remaining between them. The V gene's germline CDR1 is LGHNA and CDR2 YSLEER.

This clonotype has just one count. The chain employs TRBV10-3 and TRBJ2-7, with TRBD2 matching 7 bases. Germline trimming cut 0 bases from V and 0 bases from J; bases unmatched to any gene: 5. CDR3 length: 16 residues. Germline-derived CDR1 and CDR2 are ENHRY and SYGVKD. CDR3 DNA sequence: TGTGCCATCAGTGAGTCGAGGGAGGGGCTCTCCTACGAGCAGTACTTC. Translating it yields CAISESREGLSYEQYF.

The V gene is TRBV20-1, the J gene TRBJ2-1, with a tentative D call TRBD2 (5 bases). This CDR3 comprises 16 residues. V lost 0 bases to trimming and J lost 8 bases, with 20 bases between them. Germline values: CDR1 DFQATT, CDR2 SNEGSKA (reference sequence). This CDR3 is CSARDGGAPGQDEQFF. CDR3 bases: TGCAGTGCTAGAGATGGAGGAGCTCCCGGCCAGGATGAGCAGTTCTTC.

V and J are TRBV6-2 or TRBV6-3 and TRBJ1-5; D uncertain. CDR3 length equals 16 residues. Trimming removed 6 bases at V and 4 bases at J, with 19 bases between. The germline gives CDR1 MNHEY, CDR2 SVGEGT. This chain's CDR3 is CASRNTRTEFNQPQHF. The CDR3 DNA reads TGTGCCAGCAGAAACACCCGGACGGAGTTTAATCAGCCCCAGCATTTT.

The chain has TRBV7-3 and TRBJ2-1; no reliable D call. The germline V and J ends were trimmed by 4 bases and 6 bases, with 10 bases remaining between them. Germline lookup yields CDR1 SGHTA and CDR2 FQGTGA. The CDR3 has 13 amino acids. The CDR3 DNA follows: TGTGCCAGCAGCTCGACTTCAACCAATGAGCAGTTCTTC. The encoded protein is CASSSTSTNEQFF.

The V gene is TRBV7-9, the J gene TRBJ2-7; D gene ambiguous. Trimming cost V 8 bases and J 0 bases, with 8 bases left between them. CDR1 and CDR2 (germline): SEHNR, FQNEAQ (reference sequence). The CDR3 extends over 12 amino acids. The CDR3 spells CASGPRSYEQYF. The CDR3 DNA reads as TGTGCCAGCGGTCCGCGCTCCTACGAGCAGTACTTC. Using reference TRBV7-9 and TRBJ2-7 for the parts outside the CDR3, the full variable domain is DTGVSQNPRHKITKRGQNVTFRCDPISEHNRLYWYRQTLGQGPEFLTYFQNEAQLEKSRLLSDRFSAERPKGSFSTLEIQRTEQGDSAMYLCASGPRSYEQYFGPGTRLTVT.